This passage covers 28 T cell receptor beta chains from one sample sequenced in a study of regulatory T cells in long-lasting Graves disease. According to the study, TCR beta libraries were built with iRepertoire HTBI primers and CDR3-region Arm-PCR. TCRdb recomputed calls from the multiplex PCR reads with MiXCR, one row per CDR3 protein. The sample shows 650,000 to 850,000 distinct CDR3 sequences, 25% to 35% of them seen only once. Time point specified: persistent/refractory GD, antithyroid drugs over 5 years with positive TRAb. Extracted PBMC RNA gave rise to the TCR library. The sample in question was peripheral blood mononuclear cells (PBMCs), obtained when the disease was refractory, from a patient treated with antithyroid drugs. Receptor source: a female donor with Graves disease.

V usage is TRBV7-2 and J usage is TRBJ2-7; 14 positions agree with TRBD2. The CDR3 runs 16 residues. Germline assignment: CDR1 SGHTA and CDR2 FQGNSA. The V gene end was trimmed by 4 bases and the J gene end by 6 bases; junction bases not matched to a gene: 8. The CDR3 DNA sequence: TGTGCCAGCAGCTCCAGGGGACTAGCGGGAGCCGGCGAGCAGTACTTC. It is translated as CASSSRGLAGAGEQYF.

The chain recombines TRBV20-1 with TRBJ1-2; D ambiguous. Germline loops: CDR1 DFQATT, CDR2 SNEGSKA (reference sequence). V was pared by 3 bases and J by 2 bases, with 10 bases between. This CDR3 region has 13 residues. The CDR3 DNA follows: TGCAGTGCTAGTTTGCCATCGAACTATGGCTACACCTTC. Translated: CSASLPSNYGYTF.

This clonotype was seen more than once but under ten times. The chain carries TRBV14 and TRBJ2-7, with 7 bases aligning to TRBD1. Trimming took 0 bases from V and 0 from J; bases not matched to a gene: 2. CDR3 size: 15 residues. Germline V gene lookup returns CDR1 SGHDN and CDR2 FVKESK. The CDR3 region is CASSQEDRSSYEQYF. The CDR3, as DNA: TGTGCCAGCAGCCAAGAGGACAGGAGCTCCTACGAGCAGTACTTC.

This rearrangement joins TRBV27 to TRBJ1-3, with unresolved D. The CDR3 spans 15 residues. Germline V gene data show CDR1 as MNHEY and CDR2 as SMNVEV (reference sequence). The V end was cut by 3 bases, the J end by 0 bases, with 9 bases between. The CDR3 DNA reads as TGTGCCAGCAGTTTGTCACGGGGCTCTGGAAACACCATATATTTT. Its translation is CASSLSRGSGNTIYF.

The rearrangement uses TRBV6-1 and TRBJ1-5; D unresolved. This CDR3 has 15 amino acids. Germline CDR1 MNHNS, CDR2 SASEGT. Deletions cut 1 base from V and 3 bases from J, with 10 bases between. The CDR3 bases are TGTGCCAGCAGTGAAGGCACGGGCCTCAATCAGCCCCAGCATTTT. The encoded protein is CASSEGTGLNQPQHF.

This clonotype was detected only a few times. The V call is TRBV19, the J call TRBJ1-2, with a tentative D call TRBD1 (5 bases). The V end lost 7 bases, the J end lost 6 bases, and 12 bases lay between the germline ends. CDR3 length: 12 amino acids. CDR1 and CDR2 (germline): LNHDA, SQIVND (reference sequence). This CDR3 reads CASTGAGNGYTF. For the CDR3, the DNA is TGTGCCAGTACCGGGGCAGGTAATGGCTACACCTTC.

The chain has TRBV29-1 and TRBJ2-5; unclear D gene. The CDR3 is 11 amino acids. CDR1 is SQVTM, CDR2 ANQGSEA, per germline. V lost 5 bases and J lost 5, with 9 bases in between. For the CDR3, the DNA is TGCAGCGTTCGGCGAGACGAGACCCAGTACTTC. Residues: CSVRRDETQYF.

The chain couples TRBV10-3 to TRBJ2-4, with a possible D match to TRBD2 (6 bases). Trimming removed 4 bases at V and 7 bases at J, with 11 bases between. The germline gives CDR1 ENHRY, CDR2 SYGVKD. The CDR3 is 13 amino acids. CDR3 nucleotides: TGTGCCATCAGTGGCGAGGGGAGGAACATTCAGTACTTC. Protein: CAISGEGRNIQYF.

This clonotype was detected ten times or more. The chain has TRBV20-1 and TRBJ1-5; D possibly corresponds to TRBD1 (5 bases). Germline V CDR1 and CDR2: DFQATT, SNEGSKA (reference sequence). CDR3 size: 15 residues. Trimming took off 0 bases at V and 0 bases at J, with 9 bases between the two ends. CDR3 nucleotides: TGCAGTGCTAGAGAGGGAGGGGTTAGCAATCAGCCCCAGCATTTT. Its protein is CSAREGGVSNQPQHF.

The chain couples TRBV11-2 to TRBJ2-7; D is perhaps TRBD2 (5 bases). Trimming cost V 5 bases and J 6 bases, with 17 bases left between them. In germline, CDR1 is SGHAT, CDR2 FQNNGV. The CDR3 has 14 amino acids. In DNA, the CDR3 is TGTGCCAGCAGCGGCCGGGCAGGACTTCTCGAGCAGTACTTC. Protein: CASSGRAGLLEQYF.

The CDR3 sequence: CSASEGAAYEQYF. DNA of the CDR3: TGCAGTGCTAGTGAGGGGGCGGCCTACGAGCAGTACTTC. J is TRBJ2-7 and V is TRBV20-1; 7 bases align to TRBD1. The ends lost 3 bases at V and 2 bases at J; junction bases unmatched: 4. The germline CDR1 and CDR2 sequences are DFQATT and SNEGSKA (reference sequence). This CDR3 contains 13 residues.

V and J are TRBV5-1 and TRBJ1-2, with unresolved D. V lost 0 bases to trimming and J lost 1 base, with 13 bases between them. The CDR3 consists of 16 residues. Germline assignment: CDR1 SGHRS and CDR2 YFSETQ. The CDR3 loop is CASSLAGQESNYGYTF. Written as DNA, the CDR3 is TGCGCCAGCAGCTTGGCCGGGCAGGAGAGTAACTATGGCTACACCTTC. Complete variable domain (other parts from reference TRBV5-1 and TRBJ1-2): KAGVTQTPRYLIKTRGQQVTLSCSPISGHRSVSWYQQTPGQGLQFLFEYFSETQRNKGNFPGRFSGRQFSNSRSEMNVSTLELGDSALYLCASSLAGQESNYGYTFGSGTRLTVV.

This clonotype appeared many times. This chain links TRBV6-5 with TRBJ1-1; tentative D call: TRBD1 (6 bases). The CDR3 extends over 15 amino acids. The V and J ends lost 2 bases and 4 bases respectively, with 14 bases between them. CDR1 is MNHEY and CDR2 is SVGAGI in the germline V gene. Written as DNA, the CDR3 is TGTGCCAGCAGTTACGGAAGTTACAGGGCCACTGAAGCTTTCTTT. Protein: CASSYGSYRATEAFF.

This clonotype appeared many times. This chain joins TRBV20-1 and TRBJ1-1; D is uncertain. The CDR3 is made up of 11 amino acids. Trimming took off 6 bases at V and 0 bases at J, with 5 bases between the two ends. The V gene's germline CDR1 is DFQATT and CDR2 SNEGSKA (reference sequence). The CDR3 sequence: CSAYLNTEAFF. CDR3 coding DNA: TGCAGTGCCTACCTGAACACTGAAGCTTTCTTT.

Many counts were recorded for this clonotype. The chain links TRBV6-1 to TRBJ1-2; possible D gene TRBD1, 6 bases. V was trimmed by 11 bases and J by 5 bases, leaving 21 bases between them. From germline, CDR1 is MNHNS and CDR2 SASEGT. The CDR3 runs to 14 residues. DNA of the CDR3: TGTGCCTCCACCGGGGGCGCGCTTGAATATGGCTACACCTTC. It encodes CASTGGALEYGYTF.

This clonotype was picked up many times. The CDR3 DNA follows: TGTGCCAGCAGTGGTAGCGGGAAAGGCCACGAGCAGTACTTC. It encodes CASSGSGKGHEQYF. The chain combines TRBV12-3 or TRBV12-4 with TRBJ2-7; 8 bases are shared with TRBD2. The CDR3 length is 14 residues. Trimming took 5 bases from V and 5 from J; bases not matched to a gene: 8.

The CDR3 spells CASSSPLAGPSYEQYF. Written as DNA, the CDR3 is TGTGCCAGCAGTTCCCCCCTGGCGGGACCTTCCTACGAGCAGTACTTC. The chain combines TRBV6-4 with TRBJ2-7, with a tentative D call TRBD2 (6 bases). Per germline, CDR1 MRHNA and CDR2 SNTAGT. This CDR3 spans 16 amino acids. V was shortened by 5 bases and J by 1 base, with 18 bases between the two germline ends.

This clonotype was counted many times. DNA of the CDR3: TGTGCCAGCAGTGAAGCAGGGTTTTTCACTGAAGCTTTCTTT. It specifies CASSEAGFFTEAFF. The J gene is TRBJ1-1, the V gene TRBV2; D gene uncertain. The CDR3 has 14 amino acids. Trimming left V 0 bases short and J 4 bases short, with 9 bases between. From germline, CDR1 is SNHLY and CDR2 FYNNEI.

The chain is built from TRBV5-1 and TRBJ1-1; D gene uncertain. Trimming shortened V by 2 bases and J by 5 bases, and 16 bases separated the two germline ends. CDR3 length: 15 amino acids. Germline loops: CDR1 SGHRS, CDR2 YFSETQ. CDR3 region: CASSFIVGRKTEAFF. CDR3 in DNA: TGCGCCAGCAGCTTTATAGTGGGCCGGAAAACTGAAGCTTTCTTT.

J is TRBJ2-7 and V is TRBV30; 7 bases agree with TRBD1. Germline CDR1 reads GTSNPN; CDR2 reads SVGIG (reference sequence). This CDR3 contains 14 residues. The V and J ends lost 1 base and 1 base, in that order; junction bases with no gene match: 4. The CDR3 here is CAWSAWDRSYEQYF. The DNA of the CDR3 is TGTGCCTGGAGTGCTTGGGACAGATCCTACGAGCAGTACTTC.

With respect to this clonotype: Its ends do not fully match the called genes, so a read error is possible. This chain joins TRBV28 and TRBJ2-7, with D perhaps matching TRBD2 (5 bases). Germline V gene sequence: CDR1 MDHEN, CDR2 SYDVKM. The CDR3 is made up of 14 amino acids. Here the CDR3 DNA reads TGTGCCGGCAGTTTATCCAGCGGAATATACGAGCAGTACTTC. Residues: CAGSLSSGIYEQYF.

V gene TRBV20-1 combines with J gene TRBJ1-6, with 9 positions matching TRBD1. This CDR3 contains 13 residues. Germline V lookup: CDR1 DFQATT, CDR2 SNEGSKA (reference sequence). The V segment lost 5 bases and the J segment 6 bases; nucleotides outside the gene matches: 2. The CDR3 loop reads CSAEDRGNSPLHF. As DNA, the CDR3 is TGCAGTGCTGAGGACAGGGGTAATTCACCCCTCCACTTT.

This chain connects TRBV6-1 to TRBJ2-5; D is tentatively TRBD1 or TRBD2 (7 bases each). Trimming took 6 bases from V and 5 from J, leaving 13 bases between them. The V gene's germline CDR1 is MNHNS and CDR2 SASEGT. The CDR3 has 13 amino acids. The CDR3 DNA sequence: TGTGCCAGCAGGCAGGGGGGGGTCGAGACCCAGTACTTC. Amino acid sequence: CASRQGGVETQYF.

V and J are TRBV30 and TRBJ1-2, with D perhaps matching TRBD1 (5 bases). CDR1 and CDR2 (germline): GTSNPN, SVGIG (reference sequence). The CDR3 extends over 14 amino acids. V was pared by 1 base and J by 1 base, with 10 bases between. CDR3 amino acids: CAWSEGDFNYGYTF. CDR3 in DNA: TGTGCCTGGAGTGAAGGGGATTTTAACTATGGCTACACCTTC.

In its sample, this clonotype was seen a few times. The V call is TRBV5-6, the J call TRBJ2-5, with 8 nucleotides matching TRBD1. V shed 4 bases, J shed 2 bases, and the junction held 7 bases outside the gene matches. Germline CDR1 reads SGHDT; CDR2 reads YYEEEE. The CDR3 sequence is 15 residues long. CDR3 residues: CASSRQGRRQETQYF. The DNA for the CDR3 is TGTGCCAGCAGCCGACAGGGGAGGCGGCAAGAGACCCAGTACTTC.

The CDR3 bases are TGTGCCAGCAGCTGGACTAGCGGTTACGAGCAGTACTTC. It yields the protein CASSWTSGYEQYF. The chain combines TRBV5-5 with TRBJ2-7, with 10 bases fitting TRBD2. The V and J ends lost 3 bases and 4 bases, in that order; junction bases with no gene match: 1. This CDR3 contains 13 residues. Germline CDR1 SGHKS, CDR2 YYEKEE (reference sequence).

This clonotype was detected only once. As DNA, the CDR3 is TGTGCCAGTAGTAGCGGCCAAGGGGGGCATGGAAACACCATATATTTT. Protein product: CASSSGQGGHGNTIYF. The genes are TRBV19 and TRBJ1-3; D perhaps matches TRBD1 (6 bases). V shed 4 bases and J shed 3 bases, with 16 bases lying between them. The germline CDR1 and CDR2 sequences are LNHDA and SQIVND (reference sequence). This CDR3 comprises 16 residues.

This chain joins TRBV10-3 and TRBJ1-5; 7 bases align to TRBD1. CDR1 is ENHRY, CDR2 SYGVKD, per germline. This CDR3 has 14 residues. With 6 bases clipped from V and 6 bases from J, the junction kept 8 bases outside the gene matches. CDR3 bases: TGTGCCATCAGCCCAGACAGGGCTCCTCAGCCCCAGCATTTT. Translated: CAISPDRAPQPQHF.